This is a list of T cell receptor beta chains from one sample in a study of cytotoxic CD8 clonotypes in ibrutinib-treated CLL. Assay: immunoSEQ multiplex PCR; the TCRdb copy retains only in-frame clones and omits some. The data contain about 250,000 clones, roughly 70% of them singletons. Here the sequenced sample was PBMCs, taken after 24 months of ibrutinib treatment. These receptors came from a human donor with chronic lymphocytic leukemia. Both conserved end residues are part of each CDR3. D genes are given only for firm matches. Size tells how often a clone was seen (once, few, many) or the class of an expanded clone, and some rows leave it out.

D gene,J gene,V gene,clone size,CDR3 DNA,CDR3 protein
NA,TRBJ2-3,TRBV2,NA,TGTGCCAGCAGTGACCTGGAGGGGATCTCCACAGATACGCAGTATTTT,CASSDLEGISTDTQYF
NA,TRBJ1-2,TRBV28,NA,TGTGCCAGCAGTTTATGGGGGGCCGGTGATGGCTACACCTTC,CASSLWGAGDGYTF
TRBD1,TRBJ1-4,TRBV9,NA,TGTGCCAGCAATAGCCGCGGACAGGCCGATAATGAAAAACTGTTTTTT,CASNSRGQADNEKLFF
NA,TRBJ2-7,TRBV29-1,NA,TGCAGCGTAACAATAACCTACGAGCAGTACTTC,CSVTITYEQYF
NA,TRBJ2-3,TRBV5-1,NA,TGCGCCAGCAGCGAGGACTCGGGCTACACAGATACGCAGTATTTT,CASSEDSGYTDTQYF
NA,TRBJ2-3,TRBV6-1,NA,TGTGCCAGCAGTGACACAGATACGCAGTATTTT,CASSDTDTQYF
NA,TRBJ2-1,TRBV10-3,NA,TGTGCCATCAGTGAGTCGGGGCTCGAGGAGTTCTTC,CAISESGLEEFF
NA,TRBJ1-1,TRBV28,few,TGTGCCAGCAGGATGGAGGGGTTTGAAGCTTTCTTT,CASRMEGFEAFF
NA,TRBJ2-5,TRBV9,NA,TGTGCCACCGAGAAGGGGCTGGGGACCCAGTACTTC,CATEKGLGTQYF
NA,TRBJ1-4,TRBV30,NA,TGTGCCTGGAGTGAGGCCTCCGGGCCTGGGGATGAAAAACTGTTTTTT,CAWSEASGPGDEKLFF
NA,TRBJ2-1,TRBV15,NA,TGTGCCACCAGCAGAGATTTTGGTGGACAGCCGTACAATGAGCAGTTCTTC,CATSRDFGGQPYNEQFF
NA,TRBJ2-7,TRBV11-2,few,TGTGCCAGCAGCTTAGAGGACAGCTCCTACGAGCAGTACTTC,CASSLEDSSYEQYF
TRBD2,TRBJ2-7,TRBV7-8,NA,TGTGCCAGCAGCTTAGGGGGACTAGAAGGCTACGAGCAGTACTTC,CASSLGGLEGYEQYF
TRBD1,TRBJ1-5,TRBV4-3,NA,TGCGCCAGCAGCGGGGGACAGAATCAGCCCCAGCATTTT,CASSGGQNQPQHF
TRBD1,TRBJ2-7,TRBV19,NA,TGTGCCAGTACTCCCGGGACAGGGCGGTTCGACGAGCAGTACTTC,CASTPGTGRFDEQYF
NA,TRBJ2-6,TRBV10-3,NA,TGTGCCATCAACGGGGCTGGGGCCAACGTCCTGACTTTC,CAINGAGANVLTF
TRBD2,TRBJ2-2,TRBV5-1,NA,TGCGCCAGCAGCCCCCACAGCGGGGCGAACACCGGGGAGCTGTTTTTT,CASSPHSGANTGELFF
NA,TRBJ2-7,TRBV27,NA,TGTGCCAGCAGACGGAATGCTCTACACAGTTACGAGCAGTACTTC,CASRRNALHSYEQYF
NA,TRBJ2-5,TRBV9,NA,TGTGCCAGCAGCCCGGGACCCGGAGAGACCCAGTACTTC,CASSPGPGETQYF
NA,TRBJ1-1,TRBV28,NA,TGTGCCAGCAGTTTAAGAGGAGGAGTGTGGACTGAAGCTTTCTTT,CASSLRGGVWTEAFF
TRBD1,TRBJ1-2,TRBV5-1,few,TGCGCCAGCAGCCAAGGGACAGATTATGGCTACACCTTC,CASSQGTDYGYTF
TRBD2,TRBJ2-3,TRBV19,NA,TGTGCCAGTAGTCCGACTAGCGCTAGCACAGATACGCAGTATTTT,CASSPTSASTDTQYF
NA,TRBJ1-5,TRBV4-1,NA,TGCGCCAGCAGCCAAGAAGCCGGGGCGGGCAATCAGCCCCAGCATTTT,CASSQEAGAGNQPQHF
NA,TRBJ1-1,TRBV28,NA,TGTGCCAGCAGCCTCGGGGGCGGTTGGGCTTTCTTT,CASSLGGGWAFF
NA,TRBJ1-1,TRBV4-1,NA,TGCGCCAGCAGCCAAGAATGGGGAAAGGGGGCTTTCTTT,CASSQEWGKGAFF
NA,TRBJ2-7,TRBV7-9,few,TGTGCCAGCAGCTTGCGTCAGGGGAATGGGTCCTACGAGCAGTACTTC,CASSLRQGNGSYEQYF
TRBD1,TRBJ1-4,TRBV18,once,TGTGCCAGCTCACCGGGACAGGGAGATGAAAAACTGTTTTTT,CASSPGQGDEKLFF
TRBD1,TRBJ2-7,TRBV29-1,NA,TGCAGCGTCGAGGACAGGGGGCGTAATCTCTACGAGCAGTACTTC,CSVEDRGRNLYEQYF
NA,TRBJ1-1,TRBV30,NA,TGTGCCTGGAGGCAGGACACTGAAGCTTTCTTT,CAWRQDTEAFF
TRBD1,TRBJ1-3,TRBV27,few,TGTGCCAGCAGCCCCAGGGACAGGAGCTCTGGAAACACCATATATTTT,CASSPRDRSSGNTIYF
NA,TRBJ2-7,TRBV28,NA,TGTGCCAGCACCCTTACCGTTAAGAGCTCCTACGAGCAGTACTTC,CASTLTVKSSYEQYF
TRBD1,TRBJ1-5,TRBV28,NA,TGTGCCAGCAGTTTACCCGGGACAGGGGGGAGCAATCAGCCCCAGCATTTT,CASSLPGTGGSNQPQHF
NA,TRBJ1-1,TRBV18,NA,TGTGCCAGCTCACCCGACATGAACACTGAAGCTTTCTTT,CASSPDMNTEAFF
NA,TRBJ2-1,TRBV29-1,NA,TGCAGCGTACGGACAGCCTACAATGAGCAGTTCTTC,CSVRTAYNEQFF
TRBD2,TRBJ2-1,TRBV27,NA,TGTGCCAGCAACCCCGGGGGGCTAGCGGGGACCAATGAGCAGTTCTTC,CASNPGGLAGTNEQFF
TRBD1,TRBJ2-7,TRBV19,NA,TGTGCCAGTAGCATAGGACAGGGAGCTTTCTACGAGCAGTACTTC,CASSIGQGAFYEQYF
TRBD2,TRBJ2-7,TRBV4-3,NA,TGCGCCAGCAGCCAGTCGGTACGTCTTGGCGGGAGGGCTGGCCGTGGCGAGCAGTACTTC,CASSQSVRLGGRAGRGEQYF
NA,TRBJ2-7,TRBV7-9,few,TGTGCCAGCAGCTCCGGACGGTACGAGCAGTACTTC,CASSSGRYEQYF
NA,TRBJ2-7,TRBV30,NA,TGTGCCTGGAGTTCGAGCGGTGGTCGCGAGCAGTACTTC,CAWSSSGGREQYF
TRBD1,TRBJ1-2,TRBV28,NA,TGTGCCAGCAGTGACAGGGGGCAAGGCTACACCTTC,CASSDRGQGYTF
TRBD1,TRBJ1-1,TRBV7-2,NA,TGTGCCAGCAGCCCCCCGACAGGGGGAAGGACTGAAGCTTTCTTT,CASSPPTGGRTEAFF
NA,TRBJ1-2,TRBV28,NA,NA,CASSSSTVYGYTF
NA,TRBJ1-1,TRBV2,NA,TGTGCCAGCAGAGAAGACAGGCGAGACACTGAAGCTTTCTTT,CASREDRRDTEAFF
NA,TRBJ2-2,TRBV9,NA,TGTGCCAGCAGCGTACCGCAGGAGTCGAACACCGGGGAGCTGTTTTTT,CASSVPQESNTGELFF
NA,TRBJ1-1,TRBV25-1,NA,TGTGCCAGCAGTGACGGGGTCCTGCGGTACACTGAAGCTTTCTTT,CASSDGVLRYTEAFF
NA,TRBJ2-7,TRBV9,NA,TGTGCCAGCAGCGTAGGTGGGGGAACCCACGAGCAGTACTTC,CASSVGGGTHEQYF
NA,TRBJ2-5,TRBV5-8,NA,TGTGCCAGCGTCGCGGGACACCAAGAGACCCAGTACTTC,CASVAGHQETQYF
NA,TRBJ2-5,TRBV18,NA,TGTGCCAGCTCACCACCGGATGGGGGCTGGCGAGAGACCCAGTACTTC,CASSPPDGGWRETQYF
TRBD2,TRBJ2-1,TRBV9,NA,TGTGCCAGCAATTCCGGGACTAGCTGGAATGAGCAGTTCTTC,CASNSGTSWNEQFF
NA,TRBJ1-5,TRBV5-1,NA,TGCGCCAGCAGCCCGGGAATGGGGCCGGGACAAAGTGGGCAGCCCCAGCATTTT,CASSPGMGPGQSGQPQHF
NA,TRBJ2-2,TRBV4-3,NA,TGCGCCAGCAGCCAAGATGGCTCCCAGGGTTCCACCGGGGAGCTGTTTTTT,CASSQDGSQGSTGELFF
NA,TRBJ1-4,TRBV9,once,TGTGCCAGCAGCTCTCCTGGGGGCCCTGCAACTAATGAAAAACTGTTTTTT,CASSSPGGPATNEKLFF
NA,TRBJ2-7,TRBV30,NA,TGTGCCTGGAGTTCCGGACACGCCTACGAGCAGTACTTC,CAWSSGHAYEQYF
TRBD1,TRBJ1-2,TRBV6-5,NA,TGTGCCAGCAATCCAGGGGGGTTATATGGCTACACCTTC,CASNPGGLYGYTF
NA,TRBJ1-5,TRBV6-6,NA,TGTGCCAGCAGTTTGGCGGGGGGACAACCCCAGCATTTT,CASSLAGGQPQHF
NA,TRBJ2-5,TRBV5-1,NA,TGCGCCAGCAGCCGACTTAGAGAGACCCAGTACTTC,CASSRLRETQYF
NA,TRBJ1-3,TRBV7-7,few,TGTGCTAGCAGCTTTAGGGAAGGCTCTGGAAACACCATATATTTT,CASSFREGSGNTIYF
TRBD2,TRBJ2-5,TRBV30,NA,TGTGCCTGGAGTGAGGGACTAGTTCGGGAGACCCAGTACTTC,CAWSEGLVRETQYF
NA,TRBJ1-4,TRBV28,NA,TGTGCCAGCAGTCCCGGGACCTCAACTAATGAAAAACTGTTTTTT,CASSPGTSTNEKLFF
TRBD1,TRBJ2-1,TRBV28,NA,TGTGCCAGCAGTTCCAATAAGGGACAGGGGGTATACAATGAGCAGTTCTTC,CASSSNKGQGVYNEQFF